This is a list of T cell receptor beta chains from one sample in a study of blood T cell repertoires in COVID-19. Profiling relied on immunoSEQ multiplex PCR, and the TCRdb table lists in-frame clones only, not all of them. The table includes roughly 87,000 clones, roughly 89% detected once. The specimen sequenced was peripheral blood. These receptors were taken from a woman of 80 years or more with active COVID-19. The CDR3 runs from the conserved cysteine through the conserved F or W. The D gene is left open where the match is weak. The size field is filled for only some rows; it gives once, few, many or a size class.

v_gene	j_gene	abundance	d_gene	CDR3aa	CDR3nt
TRBV28	TRBJ2-1	NA	NA	CASIDFFANEQFF	TGTGCCAGCATCGACTTTTTCGCAAATGAGCAGTTCTTC
TRBV28	TRBJ2-4	NA	TRBD1	CASRPPDRANIQYF	TGTGCCAGCAGACCTCCGGACAGGGCCAACATTCAGTACTTC
TRBV7-9	TRBJ1-2	NA	NA	CASSLGANYGYTF	TGTGCCAGCAGCCTCGGAGCTAACTATGGCTACACCTTC
TRBV9	TRBJ1-6	NA	TRBD1	CASSVATTGTYNSPLHF	TGTGCCAGCAGCGTAGCGACGACAGGGACCTATAATTCACCCCTCCACTTT
TRBV18	TRBJ1-2	NA	NA	CASSLTGRGDGYTF	TGTGCCAGCTCCTTGACCGGGAGGGGAGACGGCTACACCTTC
TRBV11-1	TRBJ2-7	NA	NA	CASSKTGTNSYEQYF	TGTGCCAGCAGCAAAACCGGGACAAACTCCTACGAGCAGTACTTC
TRBV7-2	TRBJ1-6	NA	NA	CASSLDGGRGASPLHF	TGTGCCAGCAGCTTAGACGGGGGGAGGGGGGCTTCACCCCTCCACTTT
TRBV6-1	TRBJ1-5	NA	TRBD1	CASSAGTDYSNQPQHF	TGTGCCAGCAGTGCAGGGACAGATTATAGCAATCAGCCCCAGCATTTT
TRBV7-9	TRBJ2-3	NA	TRBD1	CASSLTPTGSLEDTQYF	TGTGCCAGCAGCTTAACCCCGACAGGGAGTCTTGAAGATACGCAGTATTTT
TRBV6-5	TRBJ2-3	NA	NA	CASGRTDTQYF	TGTGCCAGCGGGAGGACAGATACGCAGTATTTT
TRBV7-2	TRBJ1-4	NA	TRBD1	CASSFKGGSNEKLFF	TGTGCCAGCAGCTTTAAAGGGGGCTCTAATGAAAAACTGTTTTTT
TRBV6-4	TRBJ2-7	once	TRBD1	CASKKTGDAGEQYF	TGTGCCAGCAAAAAGACAGGGGATGCGGGCGAGCAGTACTTC
TRBV27	TRBJ1-2	NA	TRBD1	CASSGGGTGANYGYTF	TGTGCCAGCAGTGGGGGCGGGACAGGGGCTAACTATGGCTACACCTTC
TRBV6-7	TRBJ2-7	NA	TRBD2	CASRLPGLAGVRSEQYF	TGTGCCAGCAGGCTACCCGGACTAGCGGGAGTTCGAAGCGAGCAGTACTTC
TRBV9	TRBJ2-1	NA	NA	CASSVDRVEWNEQFF	TGTGCCAGCAGCGTAGACAGGGTTGAATGGAATGAGCAGTTCTTC
TRBV28	TRBJ2-5	NA	NA	CASSPRGQAQETQYF	TGTGCCAGCAGCCCGAGGGGACAAGCCCAAGAGACCCAGTACTTC
TRBV15	TRBJ2-7	NA	TRBD1	CATSREGTGYEQYF	TGTGCCACCAGCAGAGAGGGGACAGGCTACGAGCAGTACTTC
TRBV12-2	TRBJ1-2	NA	NA	CASRKTGTYGYTF	TGTGCAAGTCGAAAGACAGGGACCTATGGCTACACCTTC
TRBV19	TRBJ2-1	once	TRBD1	CASGGTGGNNVNEQFF	TGTGCCAGTGGAGGGACAGGGGGCAATAACGTCAATGAGCAGTTCTTC
TRBV4-1	TRBJ2-7	NA	NA	CASSQYPPGRTPAYEQYF	TGCGCCAGCAGCCAATACCCCCCAGGGCGTACCCCGGCCTACGAGCAGTACTTC
TRBV2	TRBJ2-5	NA	TRBD2	CASRSGRKETQYF	TGTGCCAGCAGGAGCGGGAGAAAAGAGACCCAGTACTTC
TRBV4-3	TRBJ2-7	medium-sized	NA	CASSLTTSEYEQYF	TGCGCCAGCAGCCTCACTACCTCAGAATACGAGCAGTACTTC
TRBV19	TRBJ2-1	NA	TRBD2	CASKRTSYNEQFF	TGTGCCAGCAAGAGGACTAGCTACAATGAGCAGTTCTTC
TRBV20-1	TRBJ2-3	NA	NA	CSASIGSADTQYF	TGCAGTGCTAGTATCGGGAGTGCAGATACGCAGTATTTT
TRBV29-1	TRBJ2-1	NA	NA	CSVEDLGLPGDNEQFF	TGCAGCGTTGAAGATCTCGGGCTCCCCGGGGACAATGAGCAGTTCTTC
TRBV13	TRBJ2-1	NA	TRBD2	CASSLPGLAGGSSYNEQFF	TGTGCCAGCAGCTTACCGGGACTAGCGGGAGGGAGCTCCTACAATGAGCAGTTCTTC
TRBV7-8	TRBJ2-1	NA	NA	CASSSGTLNGNEQFF	TGTGCCAGCAGCTCGGGGACTCTCAATGGCAATGAGCAGTTCTTC